What follows are 25 T cell receptor beta chains derived from one specimen sequenced in a study of T cell repertoires in cytomegalovirus infection. In TCRdb, the reads were re-called with MiXCR into one record per CDR3 protein. The profile covers around 430,000 distinct CDR3 sequences, with 42% appearing a single time and 43% taken by the ten largest. These receptors have no known antigen. This specimen consisted of cultured PBMCs, obtained from culture after CMV antigen stimulation. The origin of the receptors is a human donor in good health (CMV status not recorded). Some clones in this sample may be carry-over from other donors' samples.

Worth noting for this clonotype: A read error may produce the germline difference seen at one junction end. The chain employs TRBV12-3 or TRBV12-4 and TRBJ1-5, with D possibly TRBD1 on 6 matching bases. CDR3 length: 15 amino acids. This CDR3 reads CAGSLGGQVNQPQHF. The CDR3, as DNA: TGTGCCGGCAGTTTAGGGGGGCAAGTCAATCAGCCCCAGCATTTT.

The chain has TRBV19 and TRBJ2-1; D is unresolved. V was cut by 1 base and J by 8 bases, with 12 bases left in between. Germline CDR1 is LNHDA and CDR2 is SQIVND (reference sequence). The CDR3 contains 14 residues. The CDR3 nucleotides read TGTGCCAGTAGTATAGGCAACCGTCGGGATGAGCAGTTCTTC. As protein: CASSIGNRRDEQFF.

V gene TRBV15 combines with J gene TRBJ1-5; D unresolved. The CDR3 length is 13 residues. Between the trimmed V and J ends, which lost 0 bases and 5 bases, there was a span of 5 bases. The germline CDR1 and CDR2 sequences are LNHNV and YYDKDF (reference sequence). Here the CDR3 reads CATSRDPDQPQHF. The CDR3 coding sequence is TGTGCCACCAGCAGAGACCCCGATCAGCCCCAGCATTTT.

The chain joins TRBV19 to TRBJ2-2; the D call may be TRBD1 or TRBD2 (5 bases each). V lost 5 bases, J lost 0 bases, and 10 bases lay in between. The CDR3 contains 15 residues. Germline V CDR1 and CDR2: LNHDA, SQIVND (reference sequence). The CDR3 DNA reads TGTGCCAGTAGTTGGGGACCAGCGAACACCGGGGAGCTGTTTTTT. Its protein product is CASSWGPANTGELFF.

This sequence joins TRBV12-3 or TRBV12-4 and TRBJ2-1; D is perhaps TRBD1 (5 bases). The CDR3 has 16 amino acids. Trimming stripped 4 bases from V and 0 bases from J, with 13 bases between. The chain's CDR3 is CASSYTGQSSYNEQFF. As DNA, the CDR3 is TGTGCCAGCAGTTACACAGGCCAAAGCTCCTACAATGAGCAGTTCTTC.

This clonotype was seen just once. The chain employs TRBV11-2 and TRBJ1-5; no reliable D call. The CDR3 is 13 residues long. V lost 2 bases and J lost 6, with 8 bases in between. Germline values: CDR1 SGHAT, CDR2 FQNNGV. CDR3 DNA: TGTGCCAGCAGCTTAAGTGCCACTCAGCCCCAGCATTTT. Translating it yields CASSLSATQPQHF.

The sample holds a few counts of this clonotype. This chain links TRBV6-6 with TRBJ2-1; 10 nucleotides align to TRBD2. V trimming: 2 bases; J trimming: 6 bases; junction bases outside the gene matches: 7. Germline CDR1 MNHNY, CDR2 SVGAGI (reference sequence). This CDR3 is 16 amino acids long. The CDR3 region is CASSYPQREGGNEQFF. CDR3 nucleotides: TGTGCCAGCAGTTACCCTCAGCGGGAGGGCGGCAATGAGCAGTTCTTC.

The V call is TRBV7-9, the J call TRBJ2-3; no definite D call. The CDR3 spans 13 residues. V lost 5 bases and J lost 5, with 11 bases in between. The germline gives CDR1 SEHNR, CDR2 FQNEAQ (reference sequence). The CDR3 DNA sequence: TGTGCCAGCAGCCCGGTCAGCCGAGATACGCAGTATTTT. It codes for CASSPVSRDTQYF.

With respect to this clonotype: Germline is not matched at one junction end, which may reflect a read error. This sequence joins TRBV28 and TRBJ1-2; 7 bases are a match to TRBD1. Germline CDR1 and CDR2: MDHEN and SYDVKM. The CDR3 contains 13 residues. The CDR3 bases are TGTGCCAGCAGTAGACAGGGACCCTATGGCTACCCCTTC. Translation: CASSRQGPYGYPF.

This chain connects TRBV7-2 to TRBJ2-3; D ambiguous. CDR3 length equals 11 residues. Trimming removed 4 bases from V and 6 bases from J, with 5 bases in between. Germline CDR1 SGHTA, CDR2 FQGNSA. CDR3 amino acids: CASSSFDTQYF. As DNA, the CDR3 is TGTGCCAGCAGCTCGTTCGATACGCAGTATTTT. The whole variable domain, filled in from reference TRBV7-2 and TRBJ2-3, reads GAGVSQSPSNKVTEKGKDVELRCDPISGHTALYWYRQSLGQGLEFLIYFQGNSAPDKSGLPSDRFSAERTGGSVSTLTIQRTQQEDSAVYLCASSSFDTQYFGPGTRLTVL.

The V call is TRBV6-8, the J call TRBJ1-1; D is ambiguous. Germline-derived CDR1 and CDR2 are MNHGY and SAAAGT. V lost 4 bases and J 5 bases, leaving 11 bases between the germline ends. This CDR3 is built from 13 residues. In DNA form, the CDR3 reads TGTGCCAGCAGTTGGTTTGGGCGGACTGAAGCTTTCTTT. Translating it yields CASSWFGRTEAFF.

The V and J genes are TRBV12-3 or TRBV12-4 and TRBJ2-1; 7 bases line up with TRBD2. The CDR3 sequence is 16 residues long. Trimming cost V 3 bases and J 3 bases; bases outside gene matches: 8. CDR3 DNA: TGTGCCAGCAGTTTTTCGGGGGAGGGTGGCTACAATGAGCAGTTCTTC. Its translation: CASSFSGEGGYNEQFF.

This chain uses TRBV7-6 with TRBJ2-3, with 9 bases matching TRBD2. CDR1 SGHVS and CDR2 FNYEAQ come from the germline V gene. This CDR3 spans 16 amino acids. V shed 1 base and J 3 bases; nucleotides not matched to a gene: 5. The CDR3 nucleotides are TGTGCCAGCAGCTTAGAAGGGCGGGGGGGAACAGATACGCAGTATTTT. This encodes CASSLEGRGGTDTQYF.

The V gene is TRBV28, the J gene TRBJ2-3, with 9 bases identical to TRBD2. V was pared by 5 bases and J by 10 bases, with 13 bases of the junction left unmatched. CDR1 and CDR2 (germline): MDHEN, SYDVKM. The CDR3 loop spans 15 amino acids. The CDR3 loop reads CASSAGTSPFVPQYF. CDR3 nucleotides: TGTGCCAGCAGTGCCGGGACTAGCCCCTTTGTACCGCAGTATTTT. Drawing the rest from reference TRBV28 and TRBJ2-3, the complete variable domain is DVKVTQSSRYLVKRTGEKVFLECVQDMDHENMFWYRQDPGLGLRLIYFSYDVKMKEKGDIPEGYSVSREKKERFSLILESASTNQTSMYLCASSAGTSPFVPQYFGPGTRLTVL.

This clonotype was seen a few times. The rearrangement uses TRBV7-2 and TRBJ1-5, with D maybe TRBD1 (5 bases). This CDR3 comprises 15 residues. V lost 1 base and J 3 bases, leaving 10 bases between the germline ends. Germline CDR1 is SGHTA and CDR2 is FQGNSA. CDR3 protein: CASSLDRGINQPQHF. The CDR3 region has the DNA TGTGCCAGCAGCTTAGATCGGGGCATCAATCAGCCCCAGCATTTT.

The CDR3 bases are TGTGCCAGCAGGGGGGACAGCATAGGAGAAAAACTGTTTTTT. Translated: CASRGDSIGEKLFF. The chain employs TRBV2 and TRBJ1-4; 7 bases match TRBD1. Germline CDR1 and CDR2: SNHLY and FYNNEI. V trimming: 6 bases; J trimming: 8 bases; junction bases outside the gene matches: 9. CDR3 size: 14 residues.

The gene calls are TRBV6-2 or TRBV6-3 and TRBJ1-6; D gene unclear. The CDR3 is made up of 15 amino acids. CDR1 and CDR2 from the germline V gene are MNHEY and SVGEGT. Trimming took 5 bases from V and 5 from J, leaving 13 bases between them. The CDR3 reads CASSLRRPHNSPLHF. The CDR3 DNA follows: TGTGCCAGCAGTCTCCGGCGGCCGCATAATTCACCCCTCCACTTT.

There are many counts of this clonotype. This CDR3 is CASSWADTQYF. CDR3 DNA sequence: TGTGCCAGCAGTTGGGCAGATACGCAGTATTTT. The chain couples TRBV7-2 to TRBJ2-3; D uncertain. V dropped 6 bases and J dropped 4 bases, with 5 bases sitting between them. This CDR3 region has 11 residues. Germline values: CDR1 SGHTA, CDR2 FQGNSA.

This clonotype has only a few counts. The genes are TRBV6-2 or TRBV6-3 and TRBJ1-5; D remains ambiguous. Trimming removed 5 bases at V and 2 bases at J, with 10 bases between. The length of the CDR3 is 14 residues. Germline-derived CDR1 and CDR2 are MNHEY and SVGEGT. CDR3 DNA sequence: TGTGCCAGCAGTCCTCCTATGGGCAATCAGCCCCAGCATTTT. Translation gives CASSPPMGNQPQHF.

This chain uses TRBV7-6 with TRBJ2-7; D not resolved. In germline, CDR1 is SGHVS, CDR2 FNYEAQ. Trimming left V 3 bases short and J 6 bases short, with 15 bases between. The CDR3 runs 14 residues. The CDR3, as DNA: TGTGCCAGCAGCTTTCCGGAAAAGGGATCCGAGCAGTACTTC. As protein: CASSFPEKGSEQYF.

The chain joins TRBV2 to TRBJ1-6; D is perhaps TRBD1 (5 bases). The CDR3 length is 14 residues. Germline assignment: CDR1 SNHLY and CDR2 FYNNEI. Deletions cut 4 bases from V and 8 bases from J, with 12 bases between. The CDR3 DNA sequence: TGTGCCAGCAGTGCTCTTTTACAGGATTCACCCCTCCACTTT. Translating gives CASSALLQDSPLHF.

The chain couples TRBV7-2 to TRBJ2-5; 12 bases line up with TRBD1. This CDR3 spans 13 amino acids. The trim removed 10 bases at V and 5 bases at J, leaving 5 bases unmatched. Germline V CDR1 and CDR2: SGHTA, FQGNSA. CDR3 residues: CATGTGGYETQYF. The CDR3 region has the DNA TGTGCCACCGGGACAGGGGGCTATGAGACCCAGTACTTC.

This clonotype was seen just once. The chain uses TRBV5-4 and TRBJ2-1, with a weak D call TRBD2 (5 bases). The CDR3 loop spans 14 amino acids. CDR1 is SGHNT and CDR2 is YYREEE in the germline V gene (reference sequence). The germline V and J ends were trimmed by 3 bases and 5 bases, with 12 bases remaining between them. CDR3 bases: TGTGCCAGCAGCTCACCAGGACTCAACAATGAGCAGTTCTTC. This sequence encodes CASSSPGLNNEQFF.

In its sample, this clonotype was seen a few times. V and J are TRBV10-3 and TRBJ2-7; D is undetermined. CDR3 length equals 15 residues. Trimming took off 0 bases at V and 4 bases at J, with 13 bases between the two ends. Per the germline V gene, CDR1 is ENHRY and CDR2 is SYGVKD. The CDR3, as DNA: TGTGCCATCAGTGAGTCAGCCCTAGAGAGGTACGAGCAGTACTTC. Its protein is CAISESALERYEQYF.

This clonotype was counted between two and nine times. The rearrangement links TRBV7-9 to TRBJ2-7; D gene uncertain. V lost 3 bases and J lost 0, with 9 bases in between. The CDR3 length is 14 residues. The germline CDR1 and CDR2 sequences are SEHNR and FQNEAQ (reference sequence). CDR3 residues: CASSFPALSYEQYF. The CDR3 coding sequence is TGTGCCAGCAGCTTTCCAGCGCTCTCCTACGAGCAGTACTTC.